This record concerns one T cell receptor beta chain sequence. In the source study's methods: Counts of nucleated cells, estimated from reference gene primer amplification, were obtained. Measured with immunoSEQ multiplex PCR; TCRdb has only the in-frame clones, and not every one. V, J and clone size are taken as reported in that table, and D and trimming were inferred from the DNA itself. Counted here are 300,000 or so clones, roughly 91% occurring once; the ten biggest clones make up 1%. CDR1 and CDR2 (germline): SQVTM, ANQGSEA. Trimming removed 3 bases at V and 5 bases at J, with 7 bases between. This CDR3 comprises 11 residues. This specimen comes from a study of blood T cell repertoires in COVID-19. Study in general: Nucleic acid was either cDNA or gDNA, and it came from T cells, B-cell-depleted T cells, or PBMCs.

This TCR was recovered from a man in his fifties or sixties with active or convalescent COVID-19. The sequenced sample consisted of peripheral blood. The chain combines TRBV29-1 with TRBJ1-2; D uncertain. The CDR3 here is CSVDRSYGYTF. DNA of the CDR3: TGCAGCGTTGACAGATCTTATGGCTACACCTTC. Filled out from reference TRBV29-1 and TRBJ1-2, the complete variable domain reads SAVISQKPSRDICQRGTSLTIQCQVDSQVTMMFWYRQQPGQSLTLIATANQGSEATYESGFVIDKFPISRPNLTFSTLTVSNMSPEDSSIYLCSVDRSYGYTFGSGTRLTVV.